These T cell receptor beta chains were read from a single sample in a study of Tregs in tolerant kidney transplant recipients. Sequenced by immunoSEQ multiplex PCR; TCRdb stores in-frame clones only, minus some. The sample lists about 77,000 clones, 98% occurring once. The specimen comprised CD4+ T cells from blood, sampled before the transplant. The receptor set was obtained from a human donor who received a combined kidney and bone marrow transplant. Both conserved end residues are part of each CDR3. D genes are given only for firm matches. Clone size, where shown, is once, few, many, or a class for clones that have expanded.

TRBJ2-5 | once | TRBD1 | TRBV6-6 | CASSSTGQQETQYF | TGTGCCAGCAGTTCCACGGGACAGCAAGAGACCCAGTACTTC
TRBJ2-6 | NA | NA | TRBV5-1 | CASSFGAISGANVLTF | TGCGCCAGCAGCTTTGGGGCCATCTCTGGGGCCAACGTCCTGACTTTC
TRBJ1-1 | NA | NA | TRBV5-1 | CASSPEPGSRGTEAFF | TGCGCCAGCAGCCCCGAACCAGGGTCGCGGGGCACTGAAGCTTTCTTT
TRBJ2-7 | NA | TRBD2 | TRBV11-3 | CASSLLAGGTYEQYF | TGTGCCAGCAGCTTACTAGCGGGAGGAACTTACGAGCAGTACTTC
TRBJ2-1 | NA | TRBD2 | TRBV11-3 | CASSLEGLAGNEQFF | TGTGCCAGCAGCTTAGAGGGACTAGCGGGCAATGAGCAGTTCTTC
TRBJ1-2 | NA | NA | TRBV7-2 | CASSLRYPGTNYGYTF | TGTGCCAGCAGCTTACGGTATCCGGGAACCAACTATGGCTACACCTTC
TRBJ1-1 | NA | NA | TRBV19 | CASSIDLQTFF | TGTGCCAGTAGTATAGATCTACAGACTTTCTTT
TRBJ2-7 | once | TRBD2 | TRBV11-2 | CASSRGRETTYEQYF | TGTGCCAGCAGCCGGGGGAGGGAAACTACCTACGAGCAGTACTTC
TRBJ2-3 | NA | NA | TRBV11-1 | CASSPFTDTQYF | TGTGCCAGCAGCCCTTTCACAGATACGCAGTATTTT
TRBJ2-1 | once | NA | TRBV11-3 | CASTLSYNEQFF | TGTGCCAGCACCTTGAGCTACAATGAGCAGTTCTTC
TRBJ2-4 | NA | TRBD1 | TRBV4-2 | CASSQVQGASKNIQYF | TGTGCCAGCAGCCAAGTACAGGGGGCTTCCAAAAACATTCAGTACTTC
TRBJ2-7 | once | NA | TRBV19 | CASSDRSIEQYF | TGTGCCAGTTCTGACAGGTCTATAGAGCAGTACTTC
TRBJ1-4 | NA | TRBD1 | TRBV19 | CASSDRGFNEKLFF | TGTGCCAGTAGCGACAGGGGATTTAATGAAAAACTGTTTTTT
TRBJ2-7 | NA | NA | TRBV29-1 | CSVVGSPRYEQYF | TGCAGCGTAGTAGGGAGTCCGCGGTACGAGCAGTACTTC
TRBJ2-5 | NA | TRBD1 | TRBV6-1 | CASSVFRQGSGTQYF | TGTGCCAGCAGTGTATTTAGACAGGGGAGTGGGACCCAGTACTTC
TRBJ1-6 | NA | TRBD1 | TRBV6-5 | CASSRRDRGLSPLHF | TGTGCCAGCAGCCGCCGGGACAGGGGACTCTCACCCCTCCACTTT
TRBJ1-2 | NA | TRBD1 | TRBV7-6 | CASSLRGRGQASYGYTF | TGTGCCAGCAGCTTACGGGGTAGGGGACAGGCCTCGTATGGCTACACCTTC
TRBJ2-3 | NA | NA | TRBV6-1 | CASNSSPRTDTQYF | TGTGCCAGCAACAGTTCCCCACGAACAGATACGCAGTATTTT
TRBJ2-1 | NA | TRBD2 | TRBV11-3 | CASSLGTSGHNEQFF | TGTGCCAGCAGCTTAGGGACTAGCGGTCACAATGAGCAGTTCTTC
TRBJ1-1 | NA | NA | TRBV7-9 | CASSFSGFGRTEAFF | TGTGCCAGCAGCTTTTCAGGGTTCGGGCGGACTGAAGCTTTCTTT
TRBJ2-3 | NA | NA | TRBV15 | CATSSPKPWDTQYF | TGTGCCACCAGCAGCCCCAAGCCCTGGGATACGCAGTATTTT
TRBJ2-3 | once | NA | TRBV5-1 | CASSLVGAGLGTDTQYF | TGCGCCAGCAGCTTGGTTGGCGCAGGGTTGGGCACAGATACGCAGTATTTT
TRBJ2-7 | NA | NA | TRBV7-9 | CASSFKGKGEQYF | TGTGCCAGCAGCTTTAAGGGGAAGGGCGAGCAGTACTTC
TRBJ2-1 | NA | TRBD2 | TRBV27 | CASSSPSGSVRESYNEQFF | TGTGCCAGCAGTTCCCCTAGCGGGAGCGTCCGAGAATCCTACAATGAGCAGTTCTTC
TRBJ1-2 | NA | NA | TRBV5-1 | CASSPDSRPNINYGYTF | TGCGCCAGCAGCCCCGACAGTAGGCCTAATATCAACTATGGCTACACCTTC
TRBJ1-2 | NA | NA | TRBV28 | CASRRTGTSYGYTF | TGTGCCAGCAGGCGGACCGGGACATCTTATGGCTACACCTTC
TRBJ1-5 | NA | NA | TRBV19 | CASSSRPGHSNQPQHF | TGTGCCAGTAGTTCCAGGCCGGGACATAGCAATCAGCCCCAGCATTTT
TRBJ2-7 | NA | TRBD1 | TRBV11-3 | CASSLRQGAFHEQYF | TGTGCCAGCAGCTTAAGACAGGGGGCTTTCCACGAGCAGTACTTC
TRBJ2-3 | NA | NA | TRBV20-1 | CSRALIDTQYF | TGCAGTCGAGCCTTAATAGATACGCAGTATTTT
TRBJ2-7 | NA | TRBD2 | TRBV5-1 | CASSSTGTSGEQYF | TGCGCCAGCAGCTCTACCGGGACTAGCGGCGAGCAGTACTTC
TRBJ2-3 | NA | NA | TRBV25-1 | CASSESSRSDTQYF | TGTGCCAGCAGTGAATCCTCCCGTTCTGATACGCAGTATTTT
TRBJ1-2 | NA | TRBD1 | TRBV5-6 | CASSLRTGANYGYTF | TGTGCCAGCAGCTTGCGGACAGGGGCGAACTATGGCTACACCTTC
TRBJ2-5 | NA | TRBD1 | TRBV5-1 | CASSPGTGGRQETQYF | TGCGCCAGCAGCCCGGGGACAGGGGGCCGGCAAGAGACCCAGTACTTC
TRBJ2-3 | NA | NA | TRBV7-9 | CASSFRSVRTDTQYF | TGTGCCAGCAGCTTTCGGAGCGTCCGCACAGATACGCAGTATTTT
TRBJ2-3 | NA | TRBD2 | TRBV5-1 | CASSESPSGAITDTQYF | TGCGCCAGCAGCGAATCCCCCAGCGGGGCTATAACAGATACGCAGTATTTT
TRBJ1-5 | NA | NA | TRBV6-5 | CASSYSAVSNQPQHF | TGTGCCAGCAGTTACTCAGCGGTTAGCAATCAGCCCCAGCATTTT
TRBJ2-7 | NA | TRBD1 | TRBV4-2 | CASSARDSSYEQYF | TGTGCCAGCAGCGCCCGGGACAGCTCCTACGAGCAGTACTTC
TRBJ1-5 | NA | TRBD1 | TRBV15 | CATSRGQGTVSNQPQHF | TGTGCCACCAGCAGGGGACAGGGAACGGTTTCCAATCAGCCCCAGCATTTT
TRBJ2-2 | NA | NA | TRBV6-1 | CASRDRWNTGELFF | TGTGCCAGCAGAGACAGGTGGAACACCGGGGAGCTGTTTTTT
TRBJ1-4 | NA | NA | TRBV28 | CASSPGGGLGEKLFF | TGTGCCAGCAGTCCCGGGGGGGGGCTGGGCGAAAAACTGTTTTTT
TRBJ2-2 | NA | TRBD2 | TRBV11-2 | CASSTSGRRTGELFF | TGTGCCAGCAGCACCAGCGGGAGGAGGACCGGGGAGCTGTTTTTT
TRBJ2-2 | NA | NA | TRBV6-1 | CASSEWVGAVGELFF | TGTGCCAGCAGTGAATGGGTGGGAGCGGTCGGGGAGCTGTTTTTT
TRBJ2-5 | NA | TRBD2 | TRBV30 | CAWTSGRQETQYF | TGTGCCTGGACTAGCGGGAGACAAGAGACCCAGTACTTC
TRBJ2-3 | NA | NA | TRBV7-9 | CASSLSPRGGVADTQYF | TGTGCCAGCAGCTTATCCCCCCGAGGGGGAGTGGCAGATACGCAGTATTTT
TRBJ2-7 | once | NA | TRBV4-2 | CASSQDQGLRNYEQYF | TGTGCCAGCAGCCAAGATCAGGGACTTCGAAACTACGAGCAGTACTTC
TRBJ2-1 | NA | NA | TRBV6-5 | CASSYRSVGEQFF | TGTGCCAGCAGTTATCGGAGTGTGGGTGAGCAGTTCTTC
TRBJ2-3 | once | TRBD2 | TRBV7-3 | CASSLIPRASGGVGTDTQYF | TGTGCCAGCAGCTTAATCCCCAGGGCTAGCGGGGGGGTAGGTACAGATACGCAGTATTTT
TRBJ2-1 | NA | NA | TRBV7-2 | CASSHLTASSYNEQFF | TGTGCCAGCAGCCACCTGACTGCGAGCTCCTACAATGAGCAGTTCTTC
TRBJ2-7 | NA | TRBD1 | TRBV11-2 | CASSLDQRTGGIYEQYF | TGTGCCAGCAGCTTAGATCAACGGACAGGGGGCATCTACGAGCAGTACTTC
TRBJ2-3 | NA | TRBD2 | TRBV9 | CASSALGSGSVDTQYF | TGTGCCAGCAGCGCTCTTGGTAGCGGGAGTGTAGATACGCAGTATTTT
TRBJ2-1 | once | NA | TRBV9 | CASSVAGNYNEQFF | TGTGCCAGCAGCGTGGCGGGAAATTACAATGAGCAGTTCTTC
TRBJ1-2 | NA | TRBD1 | TRBV15 | CATSRDGTGRLNYGYTF | TGTGCCACCAGCAGAGATGGGACAGGGAGACTAAACTATGGCTACACCTTC
TRBJ2-7 | NA | NA | TRBV5-4 | CASSLAGAPYEQYF | TGTGCCAGCAGCTTGGCAGGGGCACCCTACGAGCAGTACTTC
TRBJ1-3 | NA | NA | TRBV5-1 | CASSFGGREGSGNTIYF | TGCGCCAGCAGCTTCGGAGGCAGGGAGGGCTCTGGAAACACCATATATTTT
TRBJ2-5 | NA | NA | TRBV27 | CATRAGTQYF | TGTGCCACTCGAGCGGGGACCCAGTACTTC
TRBJ2-6 | NA | TRBD2 | TRBV7-3 | CASSSGGTGANVLTF | TGTGCCAGCAGCTCGGGAGGCACTGGGGCCAACGTCCTGACTTTC
TRBJ1-3 | NA | NA | TRBV7-2 | CASSLGRAAGNTIYF | TGTGCCAGCAGCCTAGGGCGGGCAGCTGGAAACACCATATATTTT
TRBJ1-2 | NA | NA | TRBV7-6 | CASSLTPDYGYTF | TGTGCCAGCAGCTTAACCCCAGACTATGGCTACACCTTC
TRBJ1-2 | NA | TRBD1 | TRBV4-2 | CASSQKGGQGLDGYTF | TGTGCCAGCAGCCAAAAAGGGGGACAGGGTTTAGATGGCTACACCTTC
TRBJ2-1 | NA | TRBD1 | TRBV7-3 | CASSLMGHRGPYNEQFF | TGTGCCAGCAGCTTAATGGGACACAGGGGGCCCTACAATGAGCAGTTCTTC